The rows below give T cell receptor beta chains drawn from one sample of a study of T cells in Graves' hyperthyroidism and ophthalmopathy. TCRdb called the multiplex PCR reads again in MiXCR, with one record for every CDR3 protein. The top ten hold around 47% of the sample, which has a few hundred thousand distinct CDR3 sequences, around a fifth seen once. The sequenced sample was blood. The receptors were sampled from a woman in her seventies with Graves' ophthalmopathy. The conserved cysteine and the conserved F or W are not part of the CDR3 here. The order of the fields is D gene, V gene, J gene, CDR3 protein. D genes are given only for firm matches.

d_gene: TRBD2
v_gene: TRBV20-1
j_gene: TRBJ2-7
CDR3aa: SASAGAAPDYEQY

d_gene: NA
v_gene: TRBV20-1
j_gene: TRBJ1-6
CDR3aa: SARDRSYNSPLH

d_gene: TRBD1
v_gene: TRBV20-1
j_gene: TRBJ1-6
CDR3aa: SAIDRAFTNSPLH

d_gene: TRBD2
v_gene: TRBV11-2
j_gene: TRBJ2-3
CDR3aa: ASSQVGGTSGTRDTQY

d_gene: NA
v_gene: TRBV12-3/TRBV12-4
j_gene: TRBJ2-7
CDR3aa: ASSSLQGLGEQY

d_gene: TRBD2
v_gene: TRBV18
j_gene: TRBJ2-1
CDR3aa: ASSSLAGGMDNEQF

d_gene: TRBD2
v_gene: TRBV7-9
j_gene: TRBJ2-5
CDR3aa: ASSLGTSGTGKTQY

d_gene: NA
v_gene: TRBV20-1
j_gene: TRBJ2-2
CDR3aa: SANGRASGELF

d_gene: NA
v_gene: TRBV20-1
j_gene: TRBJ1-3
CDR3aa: SARDRNSGNTIY

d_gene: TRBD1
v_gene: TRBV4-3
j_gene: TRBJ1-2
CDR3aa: ASSQETGGVHGYT

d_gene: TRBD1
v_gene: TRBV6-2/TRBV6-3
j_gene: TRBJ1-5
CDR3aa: ASSPRGQGAPQPQH

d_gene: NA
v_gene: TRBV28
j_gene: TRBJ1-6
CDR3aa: ASSSPLKLGSYNSPLH

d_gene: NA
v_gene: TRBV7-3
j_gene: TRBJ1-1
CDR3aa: ASSTQGRITEAF

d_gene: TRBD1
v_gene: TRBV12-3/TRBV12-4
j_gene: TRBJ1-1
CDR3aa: ASTQGAITEAF

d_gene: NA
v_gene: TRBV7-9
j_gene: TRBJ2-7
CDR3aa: ASSLLGREQY

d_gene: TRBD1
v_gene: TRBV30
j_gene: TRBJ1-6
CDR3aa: AWSRQGDPLH

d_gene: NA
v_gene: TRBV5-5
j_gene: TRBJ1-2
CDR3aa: ASSLAPAGHGYT

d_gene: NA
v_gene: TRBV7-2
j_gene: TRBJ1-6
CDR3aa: ASSLGQRGSPLH

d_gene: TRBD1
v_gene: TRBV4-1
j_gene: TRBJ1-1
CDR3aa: ASSPLATGGGMIMNTEAF

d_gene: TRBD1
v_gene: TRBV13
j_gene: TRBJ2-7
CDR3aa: ASSLAGRQGNVEEQY

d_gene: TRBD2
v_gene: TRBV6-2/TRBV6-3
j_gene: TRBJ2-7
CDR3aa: ASSLLGGRSYEQY

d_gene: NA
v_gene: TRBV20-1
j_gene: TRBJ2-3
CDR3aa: STPRLGPFHADTQY

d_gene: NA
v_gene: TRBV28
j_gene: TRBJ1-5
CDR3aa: ASSLNNQPQH

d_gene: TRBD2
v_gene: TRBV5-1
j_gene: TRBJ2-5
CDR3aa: ASSNGLVEETQY

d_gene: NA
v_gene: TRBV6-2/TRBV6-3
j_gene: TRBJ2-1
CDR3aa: ASSYGQSSYNEQF

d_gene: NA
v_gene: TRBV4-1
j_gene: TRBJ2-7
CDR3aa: ASSRGLTYEQY

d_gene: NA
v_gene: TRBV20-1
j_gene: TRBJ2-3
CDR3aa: SASMAESGTDTQY

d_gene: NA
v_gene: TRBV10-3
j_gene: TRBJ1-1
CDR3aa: AIRGAGDTEAF

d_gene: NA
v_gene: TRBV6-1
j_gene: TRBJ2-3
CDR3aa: ASRYWTEGTDTQY

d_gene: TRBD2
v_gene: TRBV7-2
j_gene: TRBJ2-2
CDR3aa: ASSPHPGLAGPNTGELF

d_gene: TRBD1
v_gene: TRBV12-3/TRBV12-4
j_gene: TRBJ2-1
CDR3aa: ASKGQGYNEQF